Reported below is one TCR beta chain. Its antigen is as yet unknown. The CDR3 spans 16 residues. Germline-derived CDR1 and CDR2 are MDHEN and SYDVKM. In triplicate, each CD8+ T cell subset was sorted at around 290,000 cells per replicate. CD45RO-CCR7+CD27+CD95- characterized naive CD8+ T cells. This sample stems from a study of CXCR3-negative and CXCR3-positive naive CD8 T cells. Turning to the study itself: The study obtained 120 million to 150 million TRB reads, about 1.5 +/- 0.3 million per library.

UMI-tagged TRB cDNA libraries were built via 5' RACE. TCRdb reworked the 5' RACE reads into one entry per CDR3 protein, no DNA. The sample table sets out around 95,000 distinct CDR3 sequences. Study-level results: Researchers report that CXCR3-positive naive cells carry more hydrophobic TRB CDR3s than CXCR3-negative naive cells.

The TCR comes from a human donor in good health. Some clones in this sample may be carry-over from other donors' samples. The sequencing sample was made of naive CXCR3+ CD8+ T cells from blood. Subset in this sample: CD45RO-CCR7+CD27+CD95- naive CD8+ T cells expressing CXCR3 (TNR3+). The chain combines TRBV28 with TRBJ1-2. CDR3 region: CASSFLGDRTHYGYTF.